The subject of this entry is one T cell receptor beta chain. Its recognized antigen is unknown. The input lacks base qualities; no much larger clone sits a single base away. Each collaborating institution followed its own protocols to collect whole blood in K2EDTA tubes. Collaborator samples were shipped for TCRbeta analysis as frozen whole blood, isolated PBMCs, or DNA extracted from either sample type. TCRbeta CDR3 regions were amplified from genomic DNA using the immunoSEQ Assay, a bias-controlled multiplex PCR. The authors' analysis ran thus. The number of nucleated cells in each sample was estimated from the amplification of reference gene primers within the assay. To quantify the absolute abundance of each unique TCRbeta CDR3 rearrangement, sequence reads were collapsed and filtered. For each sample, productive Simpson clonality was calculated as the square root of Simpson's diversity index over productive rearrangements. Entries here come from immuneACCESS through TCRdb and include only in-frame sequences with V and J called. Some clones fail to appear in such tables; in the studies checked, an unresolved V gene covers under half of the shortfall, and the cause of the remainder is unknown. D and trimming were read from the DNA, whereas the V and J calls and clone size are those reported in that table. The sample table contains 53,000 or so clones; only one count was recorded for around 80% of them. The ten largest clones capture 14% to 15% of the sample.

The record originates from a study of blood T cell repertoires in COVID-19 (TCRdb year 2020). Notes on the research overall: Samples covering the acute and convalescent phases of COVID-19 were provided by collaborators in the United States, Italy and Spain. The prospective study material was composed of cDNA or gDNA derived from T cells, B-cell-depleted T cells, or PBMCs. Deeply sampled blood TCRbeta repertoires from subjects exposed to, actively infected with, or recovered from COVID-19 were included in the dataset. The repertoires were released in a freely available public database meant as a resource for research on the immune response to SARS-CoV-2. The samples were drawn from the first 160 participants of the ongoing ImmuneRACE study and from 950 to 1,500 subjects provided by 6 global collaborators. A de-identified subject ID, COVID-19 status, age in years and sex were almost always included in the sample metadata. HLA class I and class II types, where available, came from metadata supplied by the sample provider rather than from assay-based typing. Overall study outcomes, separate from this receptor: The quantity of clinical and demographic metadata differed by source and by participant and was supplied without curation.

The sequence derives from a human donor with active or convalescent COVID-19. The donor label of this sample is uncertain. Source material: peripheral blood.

The CDR3 sequence is CASSWTGGTEAFF. The DNA sequence follows: TGTGCCAGCAGCTGGACAGGGGGCACTGAAGCTTTCTTT. The receptor chain draws on TRBV7-3 and TRBJ1-1; a stretch of 10 junction bases matches TRBD1. Its CDR3 holds 13 amino acids, cysteine through phenylalanine. Of all the DNA, just the CDR3 is kept, 39 bases in frame from base 1. Taken from the germline V gene, the CDR1 and CDR2 loops are SGHTA and FQGTGA. Trimming removed 4 bases from V and 4 bases from J; the gene matches leave 0 bases unexplained.